This section outlines one T cell receptor (beta chain) sequence together with its context. The antigen remains unidentified. The data stem from a study of T cells in Graves' hyperthyroidism and ophthalmopathy. RNA transcripts gave rise to amplified TCR beta CDR3 regions. TCR CDR3 regions were first amplified by RT-PCR with HTBI primers. One entry per CDR3 protein, called by TCRdb with MiXCR from the multiplex PCR reads. The sample contains hundreds of thousands of distinct CDR3 sequences, 15% to 17% of which appear only once. Study conclusions and caveats: The authors' 13 V-J model separated ophthalmopathy from stable hyperthyroidism.

The CDR3 length is 15 residues. Germline assignment: CDR1 SGHRS and CDR2 YFSETQ. The V gene lost 0 bases and the J gene lost 4 bases, with 10 bases spanning the gap. No ophthalmopathy progression within 18 months constituted stable Graves' hyperthyroidism. Thyroid ultrasound, orbital computed tomography, clinical symptoms, and serum thyroxine and TRAb underpinned diagnoses. From approximately 9.1 ml of fresh peripheral blood, PBMCs were isolated. Sequences were obtained from blood. This receptor was identified in a woman in her late teens or twenties with Graves' hyperthyroidism. J is TRBJ1-4 and V is TRBV5-1; D is undetermined. The CDR3 coding sequence is TGCGCCAGCAGCTTGGAAAATGGACGTAATGAAAAACTGTTTTTT. Residues: CASSLENGRNEKLFF.